This T cell receptor beta chain was recovered during a study of T cell changes during pregnancy in multiple sclerosis. Germline V gene sequence: CDR1 SEHNR, CDR2 FQNEAQ (reference sequence). Losses at the gene ends were 2 bases for V and 4 bases for J; bases not matched to a gene: 5. This CDR3 is built from 15 residues. TCRdb keeps only in-frame clones here, not all; method: immunoSEQ multiplex PCR. The data hold tens of thousands of clones, with around 93% observed a single time. The sequencing used CD8+ T cells from peripheral blood mononuclear cells, collected in the third trimester of pregnancy. This TCR derives from a female donor with multiple sclerosis, enrolled in a pregnancy study. The chain links TRBV7-9 to TRBJ2-1; 7 bases map to TRBD1. CDR3: CASSLTGDTYNEQFF. Here the CDR3 DNA reads TGTGCCAGCAGCTTAACAGGGGACACTTACAATGAGCAGTTCTTC.